Detailed here is one TCR beta chain. The treatment here: roughly 19 received Ad26.COV2.S at low or high dose, single or two shots; a few received placebo; per-sample allocation not given. The samples were gathered on day 63 after the first injection of vaccine or placebo. Measured with immunoSEQ multiplex PCR; TCRdb has only the in-frame clones, and not every one. This sample has roughly 380,000 clones, with over 75% found just once. Trimming shortened V by 4 bases and J by 0 bases, and 13 bases separated the two germline ends. CDR3 length: 16 residues. Germline V CDR1 and CDR2: MNHEY, SMNVEV (reference sequence). The sample belongs to a study of Ad26.COV2.S vaccination and SARS-CoV-2 variants.

The J gene is TRBJ2-1, the V gene TRBV27; tentatively, D is TRBD1 (6 bases). Sequenced material: peripheral blood, taken in a trial of Ad26.COV2.S vaccine versus placebo. This TCR came from a person between 18 and 65 years old who received the Ad26.COV2.S COVID-19 vaccine or a placebo. CDR3 bases: TGTGCCAGCAGTTCTGGCTGGACAGCCTCCTACAATGAGCAGTTCTTC. It codes for CASSSGWTASYNEQFF.